This note documents a single T cell receptor (beta chain) sequence. The antigen remains unidentified. These data belong to a study of regulatory and conventional T cells in RAG deficiency. General study results and limits: Omenn patients showed >85% Treg-Tconv overlap and shorter CDR3 lengths. Treg unique TCR beta sequences were about 100-fold fewer in Omenn syndrome and CID/AS patients than controls. In Omenn syndrome, sorted "Tregs" may be peripherally activated cells.

The CDR3 totals 16 residues. Unmatched junction bases numbered 5, after V lost 3 bases and J lost 1 base. Germline CDR1 WSHSY, CDR2 SAAADI. Genomic DNA came from blood conventional CD4+ T cells gated CD25-low CD127-high. Produced via immunoSEQ multiplex PCR; TCRdb's table is partial and in-frame only. The data hold 13,000 or so clones, with approximately 93% observed a single time. A further study also used this sample, focusing on regulatory T cells. As that report states: Primers: 52 TRBV forward and 13 TRBJ reverse. Patient repertoires had restricted TRB V-J pairs and skewed V and J usage, most in Tregs.

The chain is built from TRBV10-2 and TRBJ1-3; 8 nucleotides align to TRBD1. The TCR comes from a human donor in good health. The sequenced material came from CD4+ effector T cells sorted from blood. CDR3 coding DNA: TGCGCCAGCAGTGATGACAGGGGTTCTTCTGGAAACACCATATATTTT. This translates into CASSDDRGSSGNTIYF.